A selection of T cell receptor beta chains follows, all from one sample in a study of memory CD4+ T cells and cytomegalovirus serostatus. Sequencing used immunoSEQ multiplex PCR; TCRdb keeps in-frame clones, though not all of them. The data contain tens of thousands of clones, roughly 82% of them singletons. Sequencing was performed on memory CD4+ T cells from blood. Every receptor here comes from an adult in good health and CMV-seronegative. Each CDR3 is given with its conserved first and last residue. D genes are given only for firm matches. Rows give clone size only sometimes, using once, few, many, or a class for an expanded clone.

>TRBJ1-5|NA|TRBV7-2|NA
TGTGCCAGCAGCCTAGATAGGGGTTTTCAGCCCCAGCATTTT
CASSLDRGFQPQHF
>TRBJ1-1|NA|TRBV7-9|TRBD1
TGTGCCAGCAGCTTTGGACAGGGGAACACTGAAGCTTTCTTT
CASSFGQGNTEAFF
>TRBJ1-5|NA|TRBV7-2|TRBD1
TGTGCCAGCAGCCCCGGACAGGATCATAGCAATCAGCCCCAGCATTTT
CASSPGQDHSNQPQHF
>TRBJ2-1|NA|TRBV5-6|NA
TGTGCCAGCACTCCTAGTCCCCGATTATTAGGCCCAAATGAGCAGTTCTTC
CASTPSPRLLGPNEQFF
>TRBJ1-6|NA|TRBV7-2|NA
TGTGCTAGCAGCCCACCTCTCGGAACTCATTCACCCCTCCACTTT
CASSPPLGTHSPLHF
>TRBJ1-2|NA|TRBV28|NA
TGTGCCAGCAGTTCCGCCCCAGGGCGGGCTAACTATGGCTACACCTTC
CASSSAPGRANYGYTF
>TRBJ1-5|NA|TRBV18|NA
TGTGCCAGCTCACCGGACGGGATCAATCAGCCCCAGCATTTT
CASSPDGINQPQHF
>TRBJ1-2|NA|TRBV7-8|TRBD1
TGTGCCAGCAGCGCTACAGGGGGCGCGTATGGCTACACCTTC
CASSATGGAYGYTF
>TRBJ1-1|few|TRBV5-6|TRBD1
TGTGCCAGCAGCGTGGCCCCTACAGGGGTCACTGAAGCTTTCTTT
CASSVAPTGVTEAFF
>TRBJ1-2|NA|TRBV29-1|NA
TGCAGCGTTGGAGGGGTGGGGAGCTATGGCTACACCTTC
CSVGGVGSYGYTF
>TRBJ1-2|NA|TRBV29-1|NA
TGCAGCGTTGAGCAGGGGACATATGGCTACACCTTC
CSVEQGTYGYTF
>TRBJ1-2|NA|TRBV6-7|TRBD1
TGTGCCAGCAGTTACACCGAGGACAGGGGGGGACTCTATGGCTACACCTTC
CASSYTEDRGGLYGYTF
>TRBJ1-4|once|TRBV19|TRBD1
TGTGCCAGTAATGCCGGGACAGGGGGACTCGGTGAAAAACTGTTTTTT
CASNAGTGGLGEKLFF
>TRBJ2-4|NA|TRBV6-6|TRBD1
TGTGCCAGCAGGGGACAGGGGGCAGCCAAAAACATTCAGTACTTC
CASRGQGAAKNIQYF
>TRBJ2-2|NA|TRBV28|NA
TGTGCCAGCAGTTTCCGAACAGGACCCACCGGGGAGCTGTTTTTT
CASSFRTGPTGELFF
>TRBJ2-1|NA|TRBV7-2|NA
TGTGCCAGCACCTTGGGGGGAAGGGCCTACAATGAGCAGTTCTTC
CASTLGGRAYNEQFF
>TRBJ2-5|few|TRBV7-2|TRBD2
TGTGCCAGCAGCTTCAGGCGGGGGGCCCAAGAGACCCAGTACTTC
CASSFRRGAQETQYF
>TRBJ1-1|once|TRBV10-3|NA
TGTGCCATCAGTCCCAAGGGGCAGAATACTGAAGCTTTCTTT
CAISPKGQNTEAFF
>TRBJ1-4|NA|TRBV15|NA
TGTGCCACCAGCGCAGGGGAACAGAATGAAAAACTGTTTTTT
CATSAGEQNEKLFF
>TRBJ1-4|NA|TRBV6-6|NA
TGTGCCAGCACTGAGGGGATCCGGGAAAAACTGTTTTTT
CASTEGIREKLFF
>TRBJ2-7|NA|TRBV7-2|NA
TGTGCCAGCAGCTTTCTCCCAGAAACCTACGAGCAGTACTTC
CASSFLPETYEQYF
>TRBJ2-3|NA|TRBV28|NA
TGTGCCAGCACTGAGGGGGGGGTTGATACGCAGTATTTT
CASTEGGVDTQYF
>TRBJ1-3|NA|TRBV5-1|NA
TGCGCCAGCAGCCCGCAGACTGTCTCTGGAAACACCATATATTTT
CASSPQTVSGNTIYF
>TRBJ1-2|NA|TRBV7-3|NA
TGTGCCAGCAGCTTATCGGGGGGACGGAACTATGGCTACACCTTC
CASSLSGGRNYGYTF
>TRBJ2-4|NA|TRBV5-4|NA
TGTGCCAGCAGCTTTGACCGCAAAAACATTCAGTACTTC
CASSFDRKNIQYF
>TRBJ2-2|NA|TRBV6-5|TRBD2
TGTGCCAGCAGTGAAGCGGGGAACGGGGAGCTGTTTTTT
CASSEAGNGELFF
>TRBJ2-5|few|TRBV30|TRBD2
TGTGCCTGGAGTATAGCGGGGGGACCCCAAGAGACCCAGTACTTC
CAWSIAGGPQETQYF